Listed below are T cell receptor beta chains from one sample, sequenced in a study of shared clonotypes between healthy human individuals. The assay was immunoSEQ multiplex PCR, and TCRdb's table has in-frame clones only and misses some. The repertoire holds some 2,500,000 clones, with 80% to 95% as singletons. The sample consisted of naive CD4+ T cells from PBMCs. The receptor source for this set is a man aged 18 to 29 in good health. Some clones in this sample may be carry-over from other donors' samples. CDR3s include the opening cysteine and the closing phenylalanine or tryptophan.

J | V | CDR3
TRBJ2-5 | TRBV28 | CASSLSVLQTQYF
TRBJ1-1 | TRBV28 | CATRGLGQGDTEAFF
TRBJ2-1 | TRBV6-1 | CASSEAPAERGNEQFF
TRBJ2-7 | TRBV5-1 | CASSFSFYEQYF
TRBJ2-7 | TRBV6-5 | CASSYGIAGGQNEQYF
TRBJ2-1 | TRBV5-6 | CASSLEARGVPSEQFF
TRBJ1-5 | TRBV21-1 | CASSSWTGGQPQHF
TRBJ1-3 | TRBV5-1 | CASSTGGFGNTIYF
TRBJ2-3 | TRBV5-1 | CASSLQGADTQYF
TRBJ2-7 | TRBV11-2 | CASSLILQHLYEQYF
TRBJ1-1 | TRBV16 | CASSQSSADSLNTEAFF
TRBJ1-1 | TRBV15 | CATSRSGTEAFF
TRBJ1-2 | TRBV30 | CAWSTRGGRYGYTF
TRBJ2-5 | TRBV18 | CASSSGIQETQYF
TRBJ1-3 | TRBV10-1 | CASSEYPGSGNTIYF
TRBJ1-3 | TRBV5-6 | CASTWGFSGNTIYF
TRBJ1-5 | TRBV15 | CATSRQGSQPQHF
TRBJ2-1 | TRBV7-3 | CASSLGSSRELNEQFF